These 5 T cell receptor beta chains originate from one sample sequenced in a study of spatial heterogeneity in lung cancer. Time point indicated: sample taken at primary tumor resection. MiXCR was run by TCRdb on the 5' RACE reads, yielding one entry per CDR3 protein. The table lists tens of thousands of distinct CDR3 sequences, about an eighth of them singletons. The specimen comprised PBMCs, sampled at surgery. These receptors came from a male donor with early-stage non-small cell lung cancer.

The chain is built from TRBV7-3 and TRBJ1-1; D gene uncertain. This CDR3 is built from 17 residues. CDR1 is SGHTA and CDR2 is FQGTGA in the germline V gene. Trimming stripped 2 bases from V and 0 bases from J, with 16 bases between. This chain's CDR3 is CASSLWAQERMNTEAFF. CDR3 DNA: TGTGCCAGCAGCTTATGGGCCCAAGAGCGAATGAACACTGAAGCTTTCTTT.

This clonotype was counted only a few times. The V call is TRBV24-1, the J call TRBJ2-3; D is unclear. V was clipped by 7 bases and J by 3 bases, with 16 bases between them. This CDR3 region has 15 residues. The germline CDR1 and CDR2 sequences are KGHDR and SFDVKD. The CDR3 protein is CATSDPSRDTDTQYF. In DNA form, the CDR3 reads TGTGCCACCAGCGATCCCTCTAGGGATACAGATACGCAGTATTTT.

CDR3 sequence reads: CASSLGRTSGGNEQFF. The CDR3 nucleotides are TGTGCCAGCAGCTTAGGGCGGACTAGCGGGGGGAATGAGCAGTTCTTC. J is TRBJ2-1 and V is TRBV7-6, with TRBD2 matching over 14 bases. With 1 base clipped from V and 7 bases from J, the junction kept 3 bases outside the gene matches. This CDR3 spans 16 amino acids. CDR1 is SGHVS, CDR2 FNYEAQ, per germline.

This clonotype was recorded once. This rearrangement joins TRBV6-2 or TRBV6-3 to TRBJ2-2; 11 nucleotides agree with TRBD1. This CDR3 has 16 amino acids. V trimming: 0 bases; J trimming: 9 bases; junction bases outside the gene matches: 6. From germline, CDR1 is MNHEY and CDR2 SVGEGT. The DNA of the CDR3 is TGTGCCAGCAGTTACTCCCGGGACAGGGGGTTTCGGGAGCTGTTTTTT. It specifies CASSYSRDRGFRELFF.

V gene TRBV25-1 combines with J gene TRBJ2-1, with 10 bases fitting TRBD2. CDR1 is MGHDK and CDR2 is SYGVNS in the germline V gene. Trimming cost V 6 bases and J 5 bases; bases outside gene matches: 4. The length of the CDR3 is 14 residues. CDR3 amino acids: CASSALAGNNEQFF. CDR3 nucleotides: TGTGCCAGCAGCGCACTAGCGGGAAACAATGAGCAGTTCTTC.